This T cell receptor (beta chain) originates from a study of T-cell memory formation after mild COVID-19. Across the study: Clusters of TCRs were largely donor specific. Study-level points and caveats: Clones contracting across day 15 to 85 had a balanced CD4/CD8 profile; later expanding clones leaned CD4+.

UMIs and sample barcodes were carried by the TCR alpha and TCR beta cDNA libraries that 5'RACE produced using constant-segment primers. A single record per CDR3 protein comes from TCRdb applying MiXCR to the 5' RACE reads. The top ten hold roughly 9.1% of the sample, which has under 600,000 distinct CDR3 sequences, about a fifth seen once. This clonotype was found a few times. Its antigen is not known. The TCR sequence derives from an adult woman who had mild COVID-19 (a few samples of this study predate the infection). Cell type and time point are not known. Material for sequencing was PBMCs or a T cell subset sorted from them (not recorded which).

The CDR3 DNA reads TGTGCCAGCAGCTTAGTGGCCCCTCGGGGCGATACGCAGTATTTT. It translates to CASSLVAPRGDTQYF. V gene TRBV7-9 combines with J gene TRBJ2-3; D possibly matches TRBD1 or TRBD2 (5 bases each). CDR3 length: 15 amino acids. Trimming removed 1 base from V and 6 bases from J, with 14 bases in between. Per germline, CDR1 SEHNR and CDR2 FQNEAQ (reference sequence).